This record concerns one T cell receptor beta chain sequence. Assay: immunoSEQ multiplex PCR; the TCRdb copy retains only in-frame clones and omits some. The sample consists of under 300,000 clones, approximately 87% of them appearing once. The entry originates in a study of blood T cell repertoires in COVID-19. Study information: Collection of acute and convalescent COVID-19 samples took place in the United States, Italy and Spain. PBMCs, B-cell-depleted T cells, or T cells were the source of the cDNA or gDNA that made up the material.

The germline CDR1 and CDR2 sequences are MGHRA and YSYEKL. J gave up 2 bases and V 4 bases, and 4 bases lay outside the gene matches. This CDR3 is built from 15 residues. This TCR was recovered from a woman aged 25-40 years with COVID-19, enrolled during active disease. Sequencing used peripheral blood. The V and J genes are TRBV4-1 and TRBJ2-7; 11 bases map to TRBD1. CDR3 loop: CASSRGQGGTYEQYF. The CDR3 region has the DNA TGCGCCAGCAGCCGGGGACAGGGGGGAACCTACGAGCAGTACTTC.